This entry features one T cell receptor (beta chain) sequence. The target of this receptor is not known. The record has no base qualities; no much larger clone is one base away. The data are from a study of T cell responses to AZD1222 COVID-19 vaccine (dated by TCRdb to about 2021). Regarding the study in general: AZD1222 recipients with second doses at about 4 weeks or about 12 weeks were pooled, because spike-specific TCR depth and breadth did not differ between schedules. TCR sequencing covered fewer than 250 trial participants: about 210 given two doses of AZD1222 and 26 given two doses of MenACWY control vaccine. Trial participants were enrolled into age subgroups of 18-55, 56-69 and 70-plus years, which contained roughly 150, 30 and 60 TCR-sequenced participants, respectively.

The CDR3 regions of human TCRbeta chains were subjected to immunosequencing. In the original analysis: Repertoire TCRs were matched against a reference library of SARS-CoV-2-specific TCRs generated with the MIRA antigen-specificity platform. Breadth was defined as the fraction of unique TCRs that were SARS-CoV-2-associated. Depth was defined as the fraction of total T cells that were SARS-CoV-2-associated. Using the MIRA data, each spike-specific TCR was assigned both to the spike region to which the TCR was reactive and to a CD4 or CD8 class. Log10-transformed breadth and depth values were compared by one-way ANOVA with Sidak's multiple comparisons tests. The table was pulled from immuneACCESS by TCRdb, which kept in-frame rearrangements only. Such tables lose some clones; where checked, under half of the loss comes from unresolved V genes, and the rest has no known cause. V, J and clone size derive from that table, while D and trimming were established from the DNA sequence. Within this sample are about 140,000 clones, with roughly 90% of them counted one time only. The ten largest clones capture 5.5% of the sample.

Broader findings and caveats from the paper: Epitopes outside the regions mutated in the B.1.351 and B.1.1.7 variants were reportedly recognized by nearly half of the unique spike-specific TCRs. A significant rise in spike-specific TCR breadth and depth was observed after two AZD1222 doses relative to day 0 and relative to MenACWY recipients. Conclusions about previously exposed vaccinees are limited because only six or seven AZD1222 recipients were SARS-CoV-2 seropositive at baseline. In the small 56-69-year group, the increase in depth fell short of significance, most likely because of low power. Most participants were white British and females outnumbered males, and the authors suggested that clonal diversity may have been underestimated. The vaccine-associated CD4 TCRs covered the entire spike protein, and the dominant responses fell in regions 160-218 and 743-854. Because no day 14 peak-response samples were available, the repertoires could be characterized only after the peak T cell response.

According to the study, the label for this sample's time point signals: baseline before first vaccination. Vaccinee samples were obtained from the UK trials COV001 and COV002, which included a single-blind randomized controlled phase 2/3 trial of AZD1222 (ChAdOx1 nCoV-19) in healthy adults. For TCRbeta chain sequencing, PBMC samples from trial participants were taken at day 0 and at day 28 after the second dose. The CDR3 runs 13 residues from the cysteine to the phenylalanine. Only the CDR3 region is kept as DNA, spanning 39 bases read in frame from base 1. Trimming takes 6 bases from V and 7 bases from J, and the germline ends sit 15 bases apart. Sequences ENHRY (CDR1) and SYGVKD (CDR2) are obtained from the germline V gene.

The clonotype comes from an adult in good health. The sequenced sample was peripheral blood, obtained on day 0 of AZD1222 vaccination. The chain is encoded by TRBV10-3 joined to TRBJ1-1; the D gene is possibly TRBD1, with 5 bases matching. In nucleotides, the sequence is TGTGCCATCAGGGGCCTCACAGGAGATGAAGCTTTCTTT. This yields the protein CAIRGLTGDEAFF.